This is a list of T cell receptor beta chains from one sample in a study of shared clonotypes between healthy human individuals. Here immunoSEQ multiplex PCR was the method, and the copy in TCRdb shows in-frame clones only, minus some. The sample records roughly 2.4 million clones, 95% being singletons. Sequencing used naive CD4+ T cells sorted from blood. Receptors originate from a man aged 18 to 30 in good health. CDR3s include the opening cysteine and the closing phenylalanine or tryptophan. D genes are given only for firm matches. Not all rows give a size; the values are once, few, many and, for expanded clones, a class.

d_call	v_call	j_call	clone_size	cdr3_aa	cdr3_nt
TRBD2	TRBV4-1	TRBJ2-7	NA	CASSQEGGNPAGEQYF	TGCGCCAGCAGCCAAGAGGGAGGGAACCCCGCGGGAGAGCAGTACTTC
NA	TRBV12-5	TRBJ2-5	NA	CASGLGRSVGETQYF	TGTGCTAGTGGTTTGGGACGCTCCGTCGGGGAGACCCAGTACTTC
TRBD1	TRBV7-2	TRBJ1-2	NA	CASQGRTGQGGYGYTF	TGTGCCAGCCAGGGGAGGACCGGACAGGGCGGCTATGGCTACACCTTC
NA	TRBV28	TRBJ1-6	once	CASSLGNRDNSPLHF	TGTGCCAGCAGTTTAGGAAACAGGGATAATTCACCCCTCCACTTT
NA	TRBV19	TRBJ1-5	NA	CASSIDRDQPQHF	TGTGCCAGTAGTATAGATCGGGATCAGCCCCAGCATTTT
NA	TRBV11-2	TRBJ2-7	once	CASSWGSSYEQYF	TGTGCCAGCAGCTGGGGATCTTCCTACGAGCAGTACTTC
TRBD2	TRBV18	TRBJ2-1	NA	CASSRGSGSGEQFF	TGTGCCAGCTCCCGCGGTAGCGGGAGTGGTGAGCAGTTCTTC
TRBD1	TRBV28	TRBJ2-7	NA	CASSLSSGTGYYEQYF	TGTGCCAGCAGTTTATCCTCTGGGACAGGGTACTACGAGCAGTACTTC
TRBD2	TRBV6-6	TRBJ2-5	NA	CASSYPRGLAETQYF	TGTGCCAGCAGTTACCCCAGAGGACTAGCGGAGACCCAGTACTTC
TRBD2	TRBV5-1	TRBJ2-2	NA	CASSLVSGRALHNTGELFF	TGCGCCAGCAGCTTGGTAAGCGGGAGAGCCTTACATAACACCGGGGAGCTGTTTTTT
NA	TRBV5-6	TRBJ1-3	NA	CASSRSSGNTIYF	TGTGCCAGCAGCCGATCTTCTGGAAACACCATATATTTT
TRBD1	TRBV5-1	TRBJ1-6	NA	CASSQGTVDNSPLHF	TGCGCCAGCAGCCAGGGGACAGTCGATAATTCACCCCTCCACTTT
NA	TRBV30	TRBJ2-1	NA	CAWSRGHTGSYNEQFF	TGTGCCTGGAGCCGGGGCCACACTGGGTCCTACAATGAGCAGTTCTTC
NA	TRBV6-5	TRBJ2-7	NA	CASSYSPGYYEQYF	TGTGCCAGCAGTTACTCGCCCGGGTACTACGAGCAGTACTTC
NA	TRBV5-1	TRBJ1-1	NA	CASSLSPHGTNTEAFF	TGCGCCAGCAGCTTGAGCCCCCACGGGACGAACACTGAAGCTTTCTTT
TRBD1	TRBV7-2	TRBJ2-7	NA	CASSLRGQGEQYF	TGTGCCAGCAGCTTAAGGGGGCAGGGCGAGCAGTACTTC
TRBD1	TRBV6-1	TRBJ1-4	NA	CASRRTGPNEKLFF	TGTGCCAGCAGGCGGACAGGCCCTAATGAAAAACTGTTTTTT
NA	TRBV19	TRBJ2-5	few	CASSTLRLGETQYF	TGTGCCAGTAGTACCCTCCGACTAGGAGAGACCCAGTACTTC
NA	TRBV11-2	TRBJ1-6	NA	CASSPGLQGWNSPLHF	TGTGCCAGCAGCCCTGGTTTACAGGGCTGGAATTCACCCCTCCACTTT
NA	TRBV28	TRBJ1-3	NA	CASSLSTAGGNTIYF	TGTGCCAGCAGTCTCTCGACCGCGGGGGGAAACACCATATATTTT
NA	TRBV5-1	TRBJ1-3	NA	CASSLDGGALGGNTIYF	TGCGCCAGCAGCTTGGATGGCGGGGCCCTAGGTGGAAACACCATATATTTT
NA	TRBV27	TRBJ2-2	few	CASRQELFF	TGTGCCAGCAGACAGGAGCTGTTTTTT
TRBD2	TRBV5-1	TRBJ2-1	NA	CASSLRTSYEQFF	TGCGCCAGCAGCTTAAGGACTAGTTACGAGCAGTTCTTC
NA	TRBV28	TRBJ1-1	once	CASSLQGTEAFF	TGTGCCAGCAGTCTACAAGGCACTGAAGCTTTCTTT
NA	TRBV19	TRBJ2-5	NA	CASSWRADFTTQYF	TGTGCCAGTAGTTGGCGGGCAGACTTCACGACCCAGTACTTC
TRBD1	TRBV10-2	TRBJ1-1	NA	CASSPTGRSTEAFF	TGCGCCAGCAGTCCGACAGGGAGGTCCACTGAAGCTTTCTTT
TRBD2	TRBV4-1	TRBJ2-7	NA	CASSQPTSGSSYEQYF	TGCGCCAGCAGCCAACCGACTAGCGGGAGCTCCTACGAGCAGTACTTC
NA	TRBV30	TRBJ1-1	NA	CAWTGQTPGRGTEAFF	TGTGCCTGGACAGGTCAAACTCCGGGCAGGGGCACTGAAGCTTTCTTT
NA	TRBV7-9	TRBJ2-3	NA	CAIGERTDTQYF	TGTGCCATTGGGGAGCGCACAGATACGCAGTATTTT
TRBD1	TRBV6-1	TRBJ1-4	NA	CASSGPDRVRNEKLFF	TGTGCCAGCAGTGGACCTGACAGGGTGAGGAATGAAAAACTGTTTTTT
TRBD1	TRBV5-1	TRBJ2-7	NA	CASRTSTGTGGYEQYF	TGCGCCAGCAGAACTTCAACCGGGACAGGGGGCTACGAGCAGTACTTC
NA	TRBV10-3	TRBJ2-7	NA	CAISESPGSSYEQYF	TGTGCCATCAGTGAGTCGCCGGGTAGCTCCTACGAGCAGTACTTC
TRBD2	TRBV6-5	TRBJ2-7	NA	CASRRVAGASYEQYF	TGTGCCAGCAGAAGGGTAGCGGGGGCTTCCTACGAGCAGTACTTC
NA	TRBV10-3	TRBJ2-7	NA	CAISEGPSYEQYF	TGTGCCATCAGTGAAGGACCTTCCTACGAGCAGTACTTC
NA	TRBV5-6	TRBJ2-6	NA	CASSLRQDSSGANVLTF	TGTGCCAGCAGCTTGAGACAGGATTCCTCTGGGGCCAACGTCCTGACTTTC
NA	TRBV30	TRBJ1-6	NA	CAWSGQINSPLHF	TGTGCCTGGAGTGGGCAGATTAATTCACCCCTCCACTTT
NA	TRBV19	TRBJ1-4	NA	CASSIGQSALLTNEKLFF	TGTGCCAGTAGTATAGGGCAGTCCGCCCTACTAACTAATGAAAAACTGTTTTTT
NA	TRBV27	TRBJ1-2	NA	CASRLDGGNYGYTF	TGTGCCAGCAGATTAGATGGAGGGAACTATGGCTACACCTTC
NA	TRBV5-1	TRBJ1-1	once	CASSLGRVNTEAFF	TGCGCCAGCAGCTTGGGGAGGGTGAACACTGAAGCTTTCTTT
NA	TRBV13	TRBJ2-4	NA	CASSFGRASNIQYF	TGTGCCAGCAGCTTCGGACGGGCGTCGAACATTCAGTACTTC
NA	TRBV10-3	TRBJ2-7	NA	CAISEGHVDEQYF	TGTGCCATCAGTGAGGGGCACGTCGACGAGCAGTACTTC
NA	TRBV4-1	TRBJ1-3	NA	CASSRVRTVGNTIYF	TGCGCCAGCAGCCGAGTTCGGACAGTTGGAAACACCATATATTTT
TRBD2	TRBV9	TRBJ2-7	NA	CASSRGEGFEQYF	TGTGCCAGCAGTCGAGGGGAGGGCTTCGAGCAGTACTTC
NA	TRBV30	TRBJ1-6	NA	CAWTRGGNSPLHF	TGTGCCTGGACTCGGGGGGGAAATTCACCCCTCCACTTT
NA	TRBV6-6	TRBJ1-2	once	CASSYSRHPDGYTF	TGTGCCAGCAGTTACTCTAGGCACCCCGATGGCTACACCTTC
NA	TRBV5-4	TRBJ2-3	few	CASSLAGTDTQYF	TGTGCCAGCAGCTTGGCCGGCACAGATACGCAGTATTTT
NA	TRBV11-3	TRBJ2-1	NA	CASSSSRGQYNEQFF	TGTGCCAGCAGCTCGTCACGGGGGCAATACAATGAGCAGTTCTTC
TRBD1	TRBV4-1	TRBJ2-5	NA	CASSQGSTGGKETQYF	TGCGCCAGCAGCCAAGGGTCGACAGGGGGCAAAGAGACCCAGTACTTC
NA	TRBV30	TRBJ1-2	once	CAWNRDLSPNYGYTF	TGTGCCTGGAACCGGGACTTATCACCTAACTATGGCTACACCTTC
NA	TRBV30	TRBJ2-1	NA	CAWYGPQSYNEQFF	TGTGCCTGGTATGGCCCTCAATCCTACAATGAGCAGTTCTTC
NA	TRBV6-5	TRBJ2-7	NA	CASSYRGDYEQYF	TGTGCCAGCAGTTACAGGGGTGATTACGAGCAGTACTTC
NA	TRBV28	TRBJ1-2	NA	CASSKDSSYGYTF	TGTGCCAGCAGCAAGGACAGCAGCTATGGCTACACCTTC
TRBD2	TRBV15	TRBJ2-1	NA	CATSRDLLAATDEQFF	TGTGCCACCAGCAGAGACCTACTAGCGGCCACGGATGAGCAGTTCTTC
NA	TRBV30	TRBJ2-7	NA	CAWSPDRSYYEQYF	TGTGCCTGGAGTCCGGACAGATCTTATTACGAGCAGTACTTC
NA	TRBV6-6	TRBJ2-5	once	CASSAGGAGGQETQYF	TGTGCCAGCAGTGCCGGGGGAGCGGGTGGGCAGGAGACCCAGTACTTC
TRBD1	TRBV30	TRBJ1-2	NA	CAWREGAGGYTF	TGTGCCTGGAGAGAGGGGGCAGGTGGCTACACCTTC
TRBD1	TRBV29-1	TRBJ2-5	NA	CSVDRGQETQYF	TGCAGCGTTGACAGGGGGCAAGAGACCCAGTACTTC